This T cell receptor beta chain is from a study of T cell changes during pregnancy in multiple sclerosis. Some clones are missing from TCRdb's copy, which holds only in-frame ones; the method was immunoSEQ multiplex PCR. This sample has about 44,000 clones; 92% occur once, and the top ten carry 0.52%. This sequence originates from a female donor with multiple sclerosis, enrolled in a pregnancy study. The sample was CD4+ T cells from peripheral blood mononuclear cells, taken in the third trimester of pregnancy.

The CDR3 region is CSPPEGTTGELFF. DNA for the CDR3: TGCAGCCCCCCCGAGGGGACTACCGGGGAGCTGTTTTTT. The genes are TRBV29-1 and TRBJ2-2, with TRBD2 as a possible D gene (6 bases). Per the germline V gene, CDR1 is SQVTM and CDR2 is ANQGSEA. The length of the CDR3 is 13 residues. The V gene lost 8 bases and the J gene lost 5 bases, with 15 bases spanning the gap.